This T cell receptor (beta chain) was retrieved from a study of blood T cell repertoires in COVID-19. Across the study: Samples came from the United States, Italy and Spain, spanning acute and convalescent COVID-19. T cells, B-cell-depleted T cells, or PBMCs provided the cDNA or gDNA that served as material.

As processed by the authors: It was from reference gene primer amplification that nucleated cell counts were estimated. Some clones are missing from TCRdb's copy, which holds only in-frame ones; the method was immunoSEQ multiplex PCR. The DNA gave D and trimming, while V, J and clone size come from that table. The table has around 50,000 clones, about 89% seen once. The CDR3 totals 17 residues. The ends lost 3 bases at V and 0 bases at J; junction bases unmatched: 10. The V gene's germline CDR1 is SNHLY and CDR2 FYNNEI. This chain uses TRBV2 with TRBJ1-1; 7 bases fit TRBD1. The sample consisted of peripheral blood. The receptor was derived from a man in his 70s with active COVID-19. The CDR3, as DNA: TGTGCCAGCAGTGATTCGGAGACAGGGATTATGAACACTGAAGCTTTCTTT. This sequence encodes CASSDSETGIMNTEAFF.